This TCR beta chain came from a study of metastatic and nonmetastatic thyroid tumors. There were no patients who had received any treatment before thyroid surgery. The germline CDR1 and CDR2 sequences are LNHDA and SQIVND (reference sequence). The V segment lost 5 bases and the J segment 8 bases; nucleotides outside the gene matches: 18. The CDR3 runs 18 residues. By share, this clone counts as medium-sized. In the authors' workflow: Built for papillary thyroid cancer, a distant-metastasis classifier drew on CDR3 differences across clinicopathological groups. TCRdb re-called clones via MiXCR from the PCR reads. None of the V and J calls come from the authors' own analysis; TCRdb made them. The sample includes some 21,000 clones, approximately 30% of them seen just once.

Sample: blood. The sequence was obtained from a female donor with papillary thyroid cancer or a benign thyroid nodule (not recorded which). Some clones in this sample may be carry-over from other donors' samples. This chain uses TRBV19 with TRBJ2-2; 9 bases agree with TRBD1. The CDR3 spells CASSPSRTGQGVKGELFF. In DNA, the CDR3 is TGTGCCAGTAGTCCCTCCCGCACGGGACAGGGAGTCAAGGGGGAGCTGTTTTTT.